This T cell receptor (beta chain) was captured by sequencing in a study of CD8 T cells in ankylosing spondylitis. Findings of the study overall: Among TCR beta sequences, a motif of eight highly homologous variants appeared characteristic of ankylosing spondylitis blood. Significant enrichment of disease-linked clones was reported in matched ankylosing spondylitis synovial fluid.

On this clonotype itself: Its antigen is not identified.

Between the trimmed V and J ends, which lost 0 bases and 9 bases, there was a span of 9 bases. The CDR3 contains 12 residues. Germline V gene sequence: CDR1 DFQATT, CDR2 SNEGSKA (reference sequence). TCRdb re-called the 5' RACE reads with MiXCR, one entry per CDR3 protein. The table has hundreds of thousands of distinct CDR3 sequences, about 25% seen once. Sequences were obtained from blood, either unsorted or a sorted T cell fraction (not recorded which). The chain carries TRBV20-1 and TRBJ1-5; unclear D gene. This clonotype was sampled from a male donor with ankylosing spondylitis. CDR3 DNA sequence: TGCAGTGCTAGAGAGGCCGGCTCGCCCCAGCATTTT. It specifies CSAREAGSPQHF.